The next 8 T cell receptor beta chains were all read from a single sample in a study of blood T cell repertoires in COVID-19. This table comes from immunoSEQ multiplex PCR, and its TCRdb copy is limited to in-frame clones, with some not included. This table holds roughly 63,000 clones, roughly 90% found once. Source material: peripheral blood. The receptors shown here come from a woman aged 45-59 years with active or convalescent COVID-19.

This clone has only one observation. The gene calls are TRBV19 and TRBJ2-6, with 11 bases matching TRBD2. Germline trimming cut 3 bases from V and 0 bases from J; bases unmatched to any gene: 10. This CDR3 contains 20 residues. The germline gives CDR1 LNHDA, CDR2 SQIVND (reference sequence). CDR3 nucleotides: TGTGCCAGTAGTATGCCAAGGGGGCTAGCGGGAGGCTCTGGGGCCAACGTCCTGACTTTC. This encodes CASSMPRGLAGGSGANVLTF.

V and J are TRBV5-1 and TRBJ1-1; D not resolved. The germline CDR1 and CDR2 sequences are SGHRS and YFSETQ. The germline V and J ends were trimmed by 1 base and 3 bases, with 7 bases remaining between them. CDR3 size: 13 residues. The CDR3 is CASSLKGDTEAFF. The CDR3 DNA is TGCGCCAGCAGCTTGAAGGGAGACACTGAAGCTTTCTTT.

This clone was counted only a few times. The V gene is TRBV27, the J gene TRBJ2-7; 7 nucleotides agree with TRBD2. V lost 4 bases, J lost 3 bases, and 6 bases stayed unmatched. In germline, CDR1 is MNHEY, CDR2 SMNVEV (reference sequence). This CDR3 spans 14 amino acids. This chain's CDR3 is CASSSSGTNYEQYF. The DNA of the CDR3 is TGTGCCAGCAGTTCCTCCGGGACTAACTACGAGCAGTACTTC.

The CDR3: CASSDGTAQQETQYF. The DNA for the CDR3 is TGCGCCAGCAGTGACGGGACAGCTCAGCAAGAGACCCAGTACTTC. This chain connects TRBV10-1 to TRBJ2-5; 7 positions agree with TRBD1. The ends lost 3 bases at V and 2 bases at J; junction bases unmatched: 6. Germline CDR1 is WNHNN and CDR2 is SYGVQD (reference sequence). The CDR3 is 15 residues long.

The chain joins TRBV11-2 to TRBJ2-1, with D perhaps TRBD2 (6 bases). This CDR3 region has 18 residues. Germline CDR1 and CDR2: SGHAT and FQNNGV. With 11 bases removed from V and 0 bases from J, the gap between germline ends came to 26 bases. The CDR3 region is CARCFVYGTGGSYNEQFF. The CDR3 DNA follows: TGTGCCCGCTGCTTTGTGTACGGGACTGGGGGCTCCTACAATGAGCAGTTCTTC.

The genes are TRBV3-1 (or the pseudogene TRBV3-2) and TRBJ2-2; D gene uncertain. Trimming removed 0 bases at V and 9 bases at J, with 8 bases between. The CDR3 extends over 13 amino acids. Germline V lookup: CDR1 LGHDT, CDR2 YNNKEL (reference sequence). CDR3 amino acids: CASSQELRRELFF. DNA for the CDR3: TGTGCCAGCAGCCAAGAACTCCGCCGGGAGCTGTTTTTT.

V gene TRBV19 combines with J gene TRBJ2-5; no clear D gene. The germline V gene encodes CDR1 LNHDA and CDR2 SQIVND (reference sequence). The CDR3 runs to 13 residues. Trimming pared 2 bases from V and 5 bases from J, leaving 9 bases between. DNA of the CDR3: TGTGCCAGTAGTATAATTGGCAGGGAGACCCAGTACTTC. It encodes CASSIIGRETQYF.

V and J are TRBV9 and TRBJ2-3, with 9 bases matching TRBD2. The CDR3 contains 15 residues. From germline, CDR1 is SGDLS and CDR2 YYNGEE. V was clipped by 1 base and J by 4 bases; unmatched bases: 4. CDR3 bases: TGTGCCAGCAGCGTAACTAGCGGGCGCTCAGATACGCAGTATTTT. Protein: CASSVTSGRSDTQYF.